The 30 T cell receptor beta chains reported below all come from one sample, sequenced in a study of T cells in Graves' hyperthyroidism and ophthalmopathy. RNA transcripts gave rise to amplified TCR beta CDR3 regions. HTBI primers drove first-round RT-PCR of the TCR CDR3. From the multiplex PCR reads, TCRdb called clonotypes with MiXCR, one entry per CDR3 protein. The sample consists of some 200,000 distinct CDR3 sequences, 15% to 20% of them appearing once. Sequencing used blood. These TCRs come from a man aged 45-65 years with Graves' hyperthyroidism.

This clonotype was picked up a small number of times. The J gene is TRBJ1-2, the V gene TRBV6-6, with D possibly being TRBD1 (6 bases). Per the germline V gene, CDR1 is MNHNY and CDR2 is SVGAGI (reference sequence). This CDR3 region has 18 residues. Trimming pared 0 bases from V and 5 bases from J, leaving 22 bases between. The CDR3 sequence is CASSYSNIRTEFDYGYTF. The CDR3, as DNA: TGTGCCAGCAGTTACTCGAATATACGGACAGAATTCGATTATGGCTACACCTTC.

Remarks on this clonotype: A read error is possible here, since a much larger clone lies one base away. V usage is TRBV5-1 and J usage is TRBJ2-3; D gene unclear. The DNA end lines up better with TRBJ1-5; the J call may be wrong. The CDR3 covers 15 residues. Germline V gives CDR1 SGHRS, CDR2 YFSETQ. The CDR3 sequence is CASSLEGAPTDTQHF. The CDR3 DNA reads TGCGCCAGCAGCTTGGAGGGAGCACCCACAGATACGCAGCATTTT.

This chain links TRBV28 with TRBJ2-3; 8 positions match TRBD2. With 5 bases clipped from V and 3 bases from J, the junction kept 10 bases outside the gene matches. Germline V gene sequence: CDR1 MDHEN, CDR2 SYDVKM. The CDR3 runs to 16 residues. This chain's CDR3 is CASSPHGSGMTDTQYF. The CDR3 DNA sequence: TGTGCCAGCAGTCCCCACGGTAGCGGGATGACAGATACGCAGTATTTT.

This clonotype was counted only a few times. The V gene is TRBV9, the J gene TRBJ2-3, with 13 bases matching TRBD2. This CDR3 spans 16 amino acids. V lost 4 bases to trimming and J lost 4 bases; unmatched junction nucleotides: 6. Germline assignment: CDR1 SGDLS and CDR2 YYNGEE. Here the CDR3 reads CASSLTSGRLSDTQYF. The CDR3, as DNA: TGTGCCAGCAGCCTGACTAGCGGGAGGCTCTCAGATACGCAGTATTTT.

Many counts were recorded for this clonotype. V is TRBV30 and J is TRBJ1-2; D unclear. Germline CDR1 is GTSNPN and CDR2 is SVGIG (reference sequence). CDR3 size: 12 residues. The V end lost 0 bases, the J end lost 5 bases, and 7 bases lay between the germline ends. CDR3 region: CAWSVGFYGYTF. In nucleotides, the CDR3 is TGTGCCTGGAGTGTAGGTTTTTATGGCTACACCTTC.

This clonotype appeared a few times. The J gene is TRBJ2-1, the V gene TRBV9; D is undetermined. Trimming cost V 3 bases and J 6 bases, with 13 bases left between them. Germline V gives CDR1 SGDLS, CDR2 YYNGEE. This CDR3 is built from 14 residues. The CDR3, as DNA: TGTGCCAGCAGCGCAAGCCCACAGAGCAATGAGCAGTTCTTC. This sequence encodes CASSASPQSNEQFF. Full variable domain (remainder filled in from reference TRBV9 and TRBJ2-1): DSGVTQTPKHLITATGQRVTLRCSPRSGDLSVYWYQQSLDQGLQFLIQYYNGEERAKGNILERFSAQQFPDLHSELNLSSLELGDSALYFCASSASPQSNEQFFGPGTRLTVL.

In its sample, this clonotype was seen many times. V is TRBV20-1 and J is TRBJ2-3; no firm D call. V lost 3 bases, J lost 0 bases, and 10 bases lay in between. This CDR3 is built from 14 residues. Germline CDR1 DFQATT, CDR2 SNEGSKA (reference sequence). The CDR3 sequence is CSARKATSTDTQYF. The CDR3 nucleotides read TGCAGTGCTAGGAAAGCGACTAGCACAGATACGCAGTATTTT.

Here the CDR3 reads CASSGGSGGLGYEQYF. As DNA, the CDR3 is TGTGCCAGCAGCGGGGGGAGCGGGGGACTCGGCTACGAGCAGTACTTC. The chain couples TRBV5-4 to TRBJ2-7, with 8 bases matching TRBD2. Germline lookup yields CDR1 SGHNT and CDR2 YYREEE (reference sequence). Trimming cost V 4 bases and J 3 bases; bases outside gene matches: 12. This CDR3 has 16 residues.

Many counts were recorded for this clonotype. The rearrangement links TRBV18 to TRBJ1-1; D is perhaps TRBD1 (6 bases). This CDR3 has 16 amino acids. V was clipped by 0 bases and J by 5 bases, with 16 bases between them. Germline assignment: CDR1 KGHSH and CDR2 LQKENI. As DNA, the CDR3 is TGTGCCAGCTCACCACCGGGTAGGGGGAGGGAGACTGAAGCTTTCTTT. Its protein is CASSPPGRGRETEAFF.

The V call is TRBV6-1, the J call TRBJ2-1, with 13 bases identical to TRBD2. The germline V gene has CDR1 MNHNS and CDR2 SASEGT. The CDR3 runs to 19 residues. J gave up 6 bases and V 6 bases, and 17 bases lay outside the gene matches. CDR3 DNA: TGTGCCAGCAGGATCCTTTGGACTAGCGGGAGAGCCATTGGCAATGAGCAGTTCTTC. Protein product: CASRILWTSGRAIGNEQFF.

This clonotype was observed a handful of times. With a much larger clone just one base away, this may be a read error. The rearrangement joins TRBV5-1 to TRBJ2-3, with a possible D match to TRBD2 (6 bases). V lost 0 bases and J lost 2, with 10 bases in between. The germline V gene has CDR1 SGHRS and CDR2 YFSETQ. The CDR3 spans 15 residues. The CDR3 here is CASSLGRVTTDTQYF. CDR3 bases: TGCGCCAGCAGCTTGGGGAGGGTTACCACAGATACGCAGTATTTT.

Turning to this clonotype: At one of its ends the junction is not consistent with the germline gene, which may arise from a read error. The chain carries TRBV28 and TRBJ2-3; 9 bases fit TRBD1. The CDR3 loop spans 15 amino acids. CDR1 is MDHEN, CDR2 SYDVKM, per germline. The CDR3 loop is CASNLQGASTDTQYF. The CDR3 DNA reads as TGTGCCAGCAATTTACAGGGGGCATCCACAGATACGCAGTATTTT.

The genes are TRBV6-1 and TRBJ1-1, with 7 bases identical to TRBD1. CDR1 MNHNS and CDR2 SASEGT come from the germline V gene. This CDR3 region has 16 residues. The V segment lost 3 bases and the J segment 3 bases; nucleotides outside the gene matches: 10. DNA for the CDR3: TGTGCCAGCAGTGACCGGGGACAGCCGAGCGACACTGAAGCTTTCTTT. It specifies CASSDRGQPSDTEAFF.

This clonotype has ten or more counts. V gene TRBV20-1 combines with J gene TRBJ2-7, with D uncertain. Germline-derived CDR1 and CDR2 are DFQATT and SNEGSKA (reference sequence). Trimming cost V 3 bases and J 1 base, with 16 bases left between them. The CDR3 runs to 15 residues. The CDR3 nucleotides read TGCAGTGCTAGTGAGGCAGGCTTGATTTCCTACGAGCAGTACTTC. Translation: CSASEAGLISYEQYF.

Concerning this clonotype: A much larger clone lies one base from this, so it may be a read error. V is TRBV5-1 and J is TRBJ2-7; D unresolved. The CDR3 is 14 amino acids. The ends were cut back, 3 bases at V and 3 bases at J, with 13 bases in the middle. From germline, CDR1 is SGHRS and CDR2 YFSETQ. This chain's CDR3 is CASSSKTSFYEQYF. CDR3 bases: TGCGCCAGCAGCTCGAAGACGTCGTTCTACGAGCAGTACTTC.

The CDR3, as DNA: TGTGCCAGCAGCCAAGACCGAACTTGGCTAGCTGACAATGAGCAGTTCTTC. It is translated as CASSQDRTWLADNEQFF. The V call is TRBV14, the J call TRBJ2-1; possibly TRBD2 for D (5 bases). There are 17 residues in the CDR3. V was trimmed by 0 bases and J by 5 bases, leaving 17 bases between them. Germline assignment: CDR1 SGHDN and CDR2 FVKESK.

The CDR3 sequence is CASSPTGGRGYTF. The CDR3 region has the DNA TGTGCCAGCAGCCCGACAGGGGGCAGAGGCTACACCTTC. The chain employs TRBV14 and TRBJ1-2; 10 bases are a match to TRBD1. There are 13 residues in the CDR3. Germline CDR1 SGHDN, CDR2 FVKESK. V trimming: 4 bases; J trimming: 8 bases; junction bases outside the gene matches: 4. The whole variable domain, remainder taken from reference TRBV14 and TRBJ1-2, is EAGVTQFPSHSVIEKGQTVTLRCDPISGHDNLYWYRRVMGKEIKFLLHFVKESKQDESGMPNNRFLAERTGGTYSTLKVQPAELEDSGVYFCASSPTGGRGYTFGSGTRLTVV.

DNA for the CDR3: TGCAGTGCTAGAGTATGGGGTAAGGGCGCCTCCTACGAGCAGTACTTC. This sequence encodes CSARVWGKGASYEQYF. V usage is TRBV20-1 and J usage is TRBJ2-7; D uncertain. Germline V gene sequence: CDR1 DFQATT, CDR2 SNEGSKA (reference sequence). Between the trimmed V and J ends, which lost 1 base and 0 bases, there was a span of 16 bases. This CDR3 spans 16 amino acids.

This clonotype appeared a few times. The chain combines TRBV20-1 with TRBJ1-2; no clear D gene. Germline loops: CDR1 DFQATT, CDR2 SNEGSKA (reference sequence). This CDR3 has 12 amino acids. Between the trimmed V and J ends, which lost 3 bases and 8 bases, there was a span of 13 bases. The CDR3 protein is CSASRRVEGYTF. The CDR3 bases are TGCAGTGCTAGTCGGAGGGTAGAGGGCTACACCTTC.

The rearrangement links TRBV7-2 to TRBJ1-5, with D maybe TRBD1 (5 bases). The V gene lost 5 bases and the J gene lost 2 bases, with 16 bases spanning the gap. CDR3 length: 16 amino acids. Germline assignment: CDR1 SGHTA and CDR2 FQGNSA. The CDR3 sequence is CASSPGTFMGNQPQHF. DNA of the CDR3: TGTGCCAGCAGCCCAGGGACTTTTATGGGCAATCAGCCCCAGCATTTT.

This clonotype was detected ten times or more. The DNA of the CDR3 is TGTGCCAGCAGCTTGGCCAGGACGAACTACGAGCAGTACTTC. This translates into CASSLARTNYEQYF. The J gene is TRBJ2-7, the V gene TRBV7-2; D is ambiguous. Germline CDR1 reads SGHTA; CDR2 reads FQGNSA. Trimming took 3 bases from V and 3 from J, leaving 12 bases between them. This CDR3 is built from 14 residues.

This clonotype was recorded a few times. This likely comes from a read error, as the CDR3 has no conserved phenylalanine or tryptophan at its end. The V call is TRBV20-1, the J call TRBJ2-7; no clear D gene. The CDR3 has 12 residues. V lost 7 bases, J lost 1 base, and 11 bases lay in between. Germline CDR1 DFQATT, CDR2 SNEGSKA (reference sequence). The CDR3 sequence: CSVLFNSYEQYL. The CDR3 nucleotides are TGCAGTGTCCTCTTTAATTCCTACGAGCAGTACCTC.

This chain uses TRBV25-1 with TRBJ2-6; D possibly uses TRBD1 or TRBD2 (5 bases each). Germline CDR1 and CDR2: MGHDK and SYGVNS. This CDR3 contains 18 residues. V lost 2 bases to trimming and J lost 4 bases, with 18 bases between them. The CDR3 DNA reads TGTGCCAGCAGTGAAGGGGCTAGCCTGCAGACCGGGGCCAACGTCCTGACTTTC. This sequence encodes CASSEGASLQTGANVLTF. Full variable domain (rest looked up from reference TRBV25-1 and TRBJ2-6): EADIYQTPRYLVIGTGKKITLECSQTMGHDKMYWYQQDPGMELHLIHYSYGVNSTEKGDLSSESTVSRIRTEHFPLTLESARPSHTSQYLCASSEGASLQTGANVLTFGAGSRLTVL.

Many counts were recorded for this clonotype. In DNA form, the CDR3 reads TGTGCCAGCAGTTCGAGACAGGGTCTAGCTTTCTTT. Translation: CASSSRQGLAFF. V and J are TRBV3-1 and TRBJ1-1; TRBD1 aligns across 7 bases. Germline V gives CDR1 LGHDT, CDR2 YNNKEL (reference sequence). Germline trimming cut 6 bases from V and 10 bases from J; bases unmatched to any gene: 8. CDR3 length: 12 amino acids. Combining the CDR3 with reference TRBV3-1 and TRBJ1-1 gives the whole variable domain DTAVSQTPKYLVTQMGNDKSIKCEQNLGHDTMYWYKQDSKKFLKIMFSYNNKELIINETVPNRFSPKSPDKAHLNLHINSLELGDSAVYFCASSSRQGLAFFGQGTRLTVV.

Written as DNA, the CDR3 is TGTGCCAGTAGTCCCCATCTGCAGGGGGCCCACACCGGGGAGCTGTTTTTT. It is translated as CASSPHLQGAHTGELFF. The chain recombines TRBV19 with TRBJ2-2, with 8 nucleotides matching TRBD1. The CDR3 is 17 amino acids. CDR1 and CDR2 from the germline V gene are LNHDA and SQIVND (reference sequence). V lost 5 bases and J lost 3; bases outside the gene matches: 11.

Remarks on this clonotype: Just one base apart from a much larger clone, this may be a read error. The CDR3, as DNA: TGTGCCAGCAGTTACTCGAGGGGGAGGATCACTGGAGCTTTCTTT. Residues: CASSYSRGRITGAFF. This chain connects TRBV6-2 or TRBV6-3 to TRBJ2-2; D is possibly TRBD1 (6 bases). The J call may be incorrect, as the DNA end agrees better with TRBJ1-1. The V gene's germline CDR1 is MNHEY and CDR2 SVGEGT. The length of the CDR3 is 15 residues.

This clonotype appeared many times. This chain joins TRBV28 and TRBJ1-1; 7 bases line up with TRBD1. The V and J ends lost 6 bases and 1 base, in that order; junction bases with no gene match: 5. The CDR3 spans 14 residues. From germline, CDR1 is MDHEN and CDR2 SYDVKM. CDR3 in DNA: TGTGCCAGCAGAACCGGGACAGAGAACACTGAAGCTTTCTTT. This encodes CASRTGTENTEAFF.

This clonotype was observed a handful of times. The V and J genes are TRBV6-5 and TRBJ1-1, with D unclear. The CDR3 totals 17 residues. CDR1 and CDR2 from the germline V gene are MNHEY and SVGAGI. Trimming removed 0 bases at V and 2 bases at J, with 16 bases between. The DNA for the CDR3 is TGTGCCAGCAGTTACTCTCCAGGCCTCAGGAAAAACACTGAAGCTTTCTTT. Encoded protein: CASSYSPGLRKNTEAFF.

This clonotype was observed at least ten times. V and J are TRBV28 and TRBJ2-3, with 7 bases lining up with TRBD1. Per germline, CDR1 MDHEN and CDR2 SYDVKM. The CDR3 runs 15 residues. Trimming at V came to 4 bases and at J to 2 bases, leaving 6 bases not matched to a gene. The CDR3 DNA follows: TGTGCCAGCAGTTCCTGGGACAGCTCCACAGATACGCAGTATTTT. Protein sequence: CASSSWDSSTDTQYF.

The J gene is TRBJ2-1, the V gene TRBV27; D is perhaps TRBD1 (6 bases). The V end was cut by 3 bases, the J end by 0 bases, with 15 bases between. Germline V lookup: CDR1 MNHEY, CDR2 SMNVEV (reference sequence). The length of the CDR3 is 17 residues. The DNA of the CDR3 is TGTGCCAGCAGTTTCCCAGGGACATGGAGCTCCTACAATGAGCAGTTCTTC. The encoded protein is CASSFPGTWSSYNEQFF.